These 31 T cell receptor beta chains share one sample of origin, sequenced in a study of blood T cells in healthy people across ages (dated by TCRdb to between 2015 and 2016). Receptor libraries were prepared by 5' RACE. The data were produced on an Illumina HiSeq 2500. The second PCR ran for about 6 to 12 cycles and used a J-beta primer mix along with a sample-barcoded 5' primer. Using fastp trimming at Q25 and MiXCR clonotype assembly, TCRdb reanalyzed the public sequencing data and kept in-frame beta chains. Under each unique CDR3 protein, matching rows form one entry showing the most common genes and DNA. The sample yields some 900,000 distinct CDR3 sequences; 29% were counted once. 17% of the sample goes to the ten largest clones. What was sequenced was blood. The receptors originated from an elderly woman in good health.

The CDR3 sequence is CASSPGQLVSGNTIYF. The CDR3 DNA is TGTGCCAGCTCACCAGGACAGTTAGTCTCTGGAAACACCATATATTTT. J is TRBJ1-3 and V is TRBV18, with TRBD1 as a possible D gene (6 bases). The V end was cut by 2 bases, the J end by 0 bases, with 11 bases between. Germline assignment: CDR1 KGHSH and CDR2 LQKENI. The CDR3 has 16 amino acids.

The chain employs TRBV10-3 and TRBJ2-7; no clear D. There are 14 residues in the CDR3. The V gene's germline CDR1 is ENHRY and CDR2 SYGVKD. The V end lost 7 bases, the J end lost 0 bases, and 13 bases lay between the germline ends. The CDR3 loop is CAITPQQNSYEQYF. In DNA, the CDR3 is TGTGCCATCACCCCACAGCAAAACTCCTACGAGCAGTACTTC.

This clonotype was found once. The chain is built from TRBV12-2 and TRBJ2-7; the table's TRBD2 call for D was not verified on the DNA. TRBV12-2 is labeled a pseudogene. The CDR3 has 15 residues. The CDR3 spells CASRLVNGPRPRQYF. The CDR3 coding sequence is TGTGCAAGTCGCTTAGTTAACGGGCCCCGCCCGCGGCAGTACTTC.

This clonotype was counted only a few times. The chain has TRBV20-1 and TRBJ2-7, with 11 bases fitting TRBD2. The V gene's germline CDR1 is DFQATT and CDR2 SNEGSKA (reference sequence). Trimming at V came to 3 bases and at J to 7 bases, leaving 14 bases not matched to a gene. There are 16 residues in the CDR3. CDR3: CSARPWTSGLHNEQYF. The CDR3 region has the DNA TGCAGTGCTAGGCCCTGGACTAGCGGGCTTCACAATGAGCAGTACTTC.

The CDR3 here is CSARDMGGGSLGQYF. CDR3 DNA sequence: TGCAGTGCTAGAGATATGGGCGGGGGGTCCCTGGGGCAGTACTTC. The J gene is TRBJ2-7, the V gene TRBV20-1; TRBD2 matches 8 bases. CDR1 and CDR2 from the germline V gene are DFQATT and SNEGSKA (reference sequence). Losses at the gene ends were 0 bases for V and 9 bases for J; bases not matched to a gene: 13. The CDR3 covers 15 residues.

As concerns this clonotype: A much larger clone sits a single nucleotide away, making a read error possible. This sequence joins TRBV12-3 or TRBV12-4 and TRBJ2-3; 13 bases are a match to TRBD2. This CDR3 contains 17 residues. Unmatched junction bases numbered 12, after V lost 7 bases and J lost 5 bases. The DNA for the CDR3 is TGTGCCAGCATTCGCGGGACTAGCGGGGAGGCAGGAGATACGCAGTATTTT. Residues: CASIRGTSGEAGDTQYF.

The V gene is TRBV9, the J gene TRBJ1-1; no firm D call. Germline V gene sequence: CDR1 SGDLS, CDR2 YYNGEE. CDR3 length: 14 residues. V lost 0 bases and J lost 3, with 9 bases in between. CDR3 DNA: TGTGCCAGCAGCGTAGGTGGTTTTGACACTGAAGCTTTCTTT. This encodes CASSVGGFDTEAFF.

V gene TRBV4-2 combines with J gene TRBJ2-1; TRBD2 agrees at 8 bases. This CDR3 has 16 residues. The V segment lost 4 bases and the J segment 2 bases; nucleotides outside the gene matches: 7. Germline CDR1 and CDR2: LGHNA and YNFKEQ. Here the CDR3 reads CASSLPGLVTYNEQFF. CDR3 DNA: TGTGCCAGCAGCCTTCCGGGACTAGTTACCTACAATGAGCAGTTCTTC.

This clonotype was detected only a few times. The chain combines TRBV6-6 with TRBJ1-6; maybe TRBD1 (6 bases). There are 14 residues in the CDR3. Germline values: CDR1 MNHNY, CDR2 SVGAGI (reference sequence). V dropped 8 bases and J dropped 9 bases, with 17 bases sitting between them. The CDR3 nucleotides read TGTGCCAGCGAGGGGGGGCCCCGCGGTTCACCCCTCCACTTT. Translation: CASEGGPRGSPLHF.

Concerning this clonotype: Given a much more abundant clone one base away, this may be a read error. V is TRBV19 and J is TRBJ2-4; 11 bases fit TRBD2. The tail of the sequence fits TRBJ2-7 better, so the J call may be wrong. Germline V gene sequence: CDR1 LNHDA, CDR2 SQIVND (reference sequence). The CDR3 sequence is 18 residues long. CDR3 in amino acids: CASTPASGRIPVIREQYF. The CDR3 bases are TGTGCCAGTACCCCGGCTAGCGGGAGGATCCCCGTTATCCGCGAGCAGTACTTC.

With respect to this clonotype: This may arise from a read error, as a much more abundant clone is one base away. The V and J genes are TRBV28 and TRBJ1-2; D is perhaps TRBD1 (5 bases). Germline CDR1 reads MDHEN; CDR2 reads SYDVKM. V lost 2 bases, J lost 9 bases, and 19 bases lay in between. This CDR3 has 15 residues. CDR3 DNA: TGTGCCAGCAGTTTAAGCGGGCAGGGCGGGCTGAGCTACACCTTC. It is translated as CASSLSGQGGLSYTF.

This clonotype was found many times. This chain uses TRBV28 with TRBJ2-5; TRBD1 aligns across 10 bases. The CDR3 loop spans 15 amino acids. CDR1 MDHEN and CDR2 SYDVKM come from the germline V gene. With 5 bases clipped from V and 4 bases from J, the junction kept 7 bases outside the gene matches. CDR3 sequence (DNA): TGTGCCAGCAGTCCAATGGACAGGGGGGGAGAGACCCAGTACTTC. Encoded protein: CASSPMDRGGETQYF.

In the case of this clonotype: It may be a read error: a sequence one base away is much more abundant. The rearrangement joins TRBV25-1 to TRBJ2-5; either TRBD1 or TRBD2 may supply D (6 bases each). Germline values: CDR1 MGHDK, CDR2 SYGVNS. This CDR3 is 17 amino acids long. V was cut by 8 bases and J by 11 bases, with 33 bases left in between. DNA for the CDR3: TGTGCCAGCTCTGCACATCGGCGGCAATCCGGGGGCAATGAGCAGTACTTC. Amino acids: CASSAHRRQSGGNEQYF.

A note on this clonotype: Its ends do not fully match the called genes, so a read error is possible. The chain links TRBV13 to TRBJ1-2; D is uncertain. This CDR3 is 12 amino acids long. Germline CDR1 and CDR2: PRHDT and FYEKMQ (reference sequence). Here the CDR3 reads CASSLARSGYIF. CDR3 bases: TGTGCCAGCAGCTTAGCCAGGAGTGGCTACATCTTC.

This clonotype was counted a few times. Being one base from a much bigger clone, this may be a read error. The chain recombines TRBV20-1 with TRBJ2-1, with TRBD2 matching 12 bases. The germline V gene encodes CDR1 DFQATT and CDR2 SNEGSKA (reference sequence). The V segment lost 0 bases and the J segment 1 base; nucleotides outside the gene matches: 7. The length of the CDR3 is 18 residues. The CDR3, as DNA: TGCAGTGCTAGAGATCAGACTAGCGGGGGATTGTCCTACAATGAGCAGTTCTTC. This gives the protein CSARDQTSGGLSYNEQFF.

This clonotype was seen ten or more times. The gene calls are TRBV19 and TRBJ2-6, with D perhaps matching TRBD2 (6 bases). The V gene's germline CDR1 is LNHDA and CDR2 SQIVND (reference sequence). V gave up 7 bases and J gave up 4 bases, with 23 bases separating them. The CDR3 has 18 amino acids. The CDR3 region is CASKQSIFRDFGANVLTF. The CDR3 DNA is TGTGCCAGTAAACAATCGATATTCCGGGACTTCGGGGCCAACGTCCTGACTTTC.

This clonotype was seen more than once but under ten times. The rearrangement joins TRBV12-3 or TRBV12-4 to TRBJ2-1; 16 nucleotides align to TRBD2. This CDR3 is 12 amino acids long. J was trimmed by 15 bases and V by 7 bases; bases with no gene match: 3. In nucleotides, the CDR3 is TGTGCCAGCATCGGGACTAGCGGGGGGGCGTTCTTC. Protein product: CASIGTSGGAFF.

This clonotype was seen more than once but under ten times. The CDR3 DNA sequence: TGTGCCAGCAGCCAACGGGACAGGGGGGGAGGCTACACCTTC. Translating it yields CASSQRDRGGGYTF. This rearrangement joins TRBV3-1 to TRBJ1-2; 11 bases line up with TRBD1. Germline values: CDR1 LGHDT, CDR2 YNNKEL (reference sequence). This CDR3 spans 14 amino acids. The V segment lost 2 bases and the J segment 8 bases; nucleotides outside the gene matches: 4.

This clonotype was observed at least ten times. The chain links TRBV5-1 to TRBJ2-7; 9 positions match TRBD1. Trimming removed 0 bases from V and 7 bases from J; junction bases left unmatched: 8. The CDR3 loop spans 15 amino acids. CDR1 SGHRS and CDR2 YFSETQ come from the germline V gene. CDR3 sequence: CASSLGPGQGTEQYF. Here the CDR3 DNA reads TGCGCCAGCAGCTTGGGCCCCGGACAGGGGACAGAGCAGTACTTC.

This clonotype was counted many times. The V call is TRBV6-1, the J call TRBJ2-3, with D tentatively TRBD1 (5 bases). CDR1 and CDR2 from the germline V gene are MNHNS and SASEGT. The V end was cut by 2 bases, the J end by 4 bases, with 19 bases between. CDR3 length: 17 residues. CDR3: CASSEYWQTSGSDTQYF. CDR3 DNA sequence: TGTGCCAGCAGTGAATATTGGCAAACTTCAGGGTCAGATACGCAGTATTTT.

The sample holds many counts of this clonotype. This chain uses TRBV12-3 or TRBV12-4 with TRBJ2-3; no clear D. The CDR3 is made up of 15 amino acids. The V end lost 3 bases, the J end lost 2 bases, and 12 bases lay between the germline ends. The CDR3 reads CASSFGGPLTDTQYF. The CDR3 DNA follows: TGTGCCAGCAGTTTCGGTGGACCCCTCACAGATACGCAGTATTTT.

The chain combines TRBV25-1 with TRBJ2-4, with 9 bases aligning to TRBD1. The germline CDR1 and CDR2 sequences are MGHDK and SYGVNS. Germline trimming cut 2 bases from V and 15 bases from J; bases unmatched to any gene: 8. The CDR3 extends over 13 amino acids. CDR3 nucleotide sequence: TGTGCCAGCAGTGAAGACAGGGGGGTTGTAAGGTACTTC. Protein sequence: CASSEDRGVVRYF.

This clonotype turned up a few times. One end of the junction fails to match germline, which may point to a read error. The chain employs TRBV12-3 or TRBV12-4 and TRBJ2-3; tentatively, D is TRBD2 (6 bases). This CDR3 spans 15 amino acids. CDR3 sequence reads: CASSYSGGPTDAQYF. DNA of the CDR3: TGTGCCAGCAGCTATAGCGGAGGGCCCACAGATGCGCAATATTTT.

This clonotype was detected ten times or more. The chain recombines TRBV9 with TRBJ2-3; 13 bases are a match to TRBD2. The CDR3 totals 17 residues. V shed 3 bases, J shed 6 bases, and the junction held 10 bases outside the gene matches. The germline CDR1 and CDR2 sequences are SGDLS and YYNGEE. The CDR3 spells CASSARLAGGPPDTQYF. The CDR3 nucleotides read TGTGCCAGCAGCGCGAGACTAGCGGGGGGCCCCCCCGATACGCAGTATTTT.

This clonotype has at least ten counts. V gene TRBV20-1 combines with J gene TRBJ2-5; D not resolved. From germline, CDR1 is DFQATT and CDR2 SNEGSKA (reference sequence). Trimming took off 0 bases at V and 0 bases at J, with 14 bases between the two ends. This CDR3 is built from 16 residues. CDR3 protein: CSARDRAAQYQETQYF. Here the CDR3 DNA reads TGCAGTGCTAGAGATCGGGCAGCGCAGTACCAAGAGACCCAGTACTTC.

This clonotype was recorded many times. This chain uses TRBV7-2 with TRBJ2-6, with D possibly being TRBD1 (6 bases). The CDR3 sequence is 15 residues long. CDR1 is SGHTA, CDR2 FQGNSA, per germline. V gave up 5 bases and J gave up 4 bases, with 12 bases separating them. The CDR3 loop reads CASSPQGYGANVLTF. The CDR3, as DNA: TGTGCCAGCAGCCCACAGGGATACGGGGCCAACGTCCTGACTTTC.

This clonotype was recorded a few times. The chain links TRBV20-1 to TRBJ1-5; no definite D call. V lost 0 bases and J 0 bases, leaving 24 bases between the germline ends. The germline V gene has CDR1 DFQATT and CDR2 SNEGSKA (reference sequence). This CDR3 is built from 20 residues. In DNA form, the CDR3 reads TGCAGTGCTAGAGATGAGGCGCACGCATCTGTCCTCTATAGCAATCAGCCCCAGCATTTT. This gives the protein CSARDEAHASVLYSNQPQHF.

This sequence joins TRBV7-9 and TRBJ2-1, with 7 positions matching TRBD1. Unmatched junction bases numbered 5, after V lost 4 bases and J lost 5 bases. From germline, CDR1 is SEHNR and CDR2 FQNEAQ (reference sequence). The CDR3 covers 14 residues. The CDR3 reads CASSWGQTDNEQFF. As DNA, the CDR3 is TGTGCCAGCAGCTGGGGACAGACAGACAATGAGCAGTTCTTC.

The sample holds one count of this clonotype. The chain links TRBV5-1 to TRBJ2-1, with D possibly matching TRBD2 (5 bases). The J call may not be correct, given that the DNA end is closer to TRBJ2-7. Germline CDR1 reads SGHRS; CDR2 reads YFSETQ. This CDR3 comprises 14 residues. The CDR3 spells CASSFSVAYNEQYF. CDR3 sequence (DNA): TGCGCCAGCAGCTTTAGCGTCGCCTACAATGAGCAGTACTTC.

The CDR3 loop reads CASSYSSGAGAGELFF. DNA of the CDR3: TGTGCCAGCAGTTACTCGAGTGGGGCGGGCGCCGGGGAGCTGTTTTTT. The chain is built from TRBV6-5 and TRBJ2-2; D assignment may be TRBD1 or TRBD2 (5 bases each). V was cut by 0 bases and J by 6 bases, with 14 bases left in between. Germline loops: CDR1 MNHEY, CDR2 SVGAGI. The CDR3 runs 16 residues.

This clonotype turned up a few times. One base away lies a much larger clone, so this may be a sequencing read error. The chain links TRBV10-2 to TRBJ2-5, with D possibly matching TRBD1 (6 bases). Germline CDR1 is WSHSY and CDR2 is SAAADI. CDR3 length: 16 amino acids. CDR3 nucleotide sequence: TGCGCCGGCAGGGCCGCAGCGAGGGGGAACCAAGAGACCCAGTACTTC. This codes for CAGRAAARGNQETQYF.